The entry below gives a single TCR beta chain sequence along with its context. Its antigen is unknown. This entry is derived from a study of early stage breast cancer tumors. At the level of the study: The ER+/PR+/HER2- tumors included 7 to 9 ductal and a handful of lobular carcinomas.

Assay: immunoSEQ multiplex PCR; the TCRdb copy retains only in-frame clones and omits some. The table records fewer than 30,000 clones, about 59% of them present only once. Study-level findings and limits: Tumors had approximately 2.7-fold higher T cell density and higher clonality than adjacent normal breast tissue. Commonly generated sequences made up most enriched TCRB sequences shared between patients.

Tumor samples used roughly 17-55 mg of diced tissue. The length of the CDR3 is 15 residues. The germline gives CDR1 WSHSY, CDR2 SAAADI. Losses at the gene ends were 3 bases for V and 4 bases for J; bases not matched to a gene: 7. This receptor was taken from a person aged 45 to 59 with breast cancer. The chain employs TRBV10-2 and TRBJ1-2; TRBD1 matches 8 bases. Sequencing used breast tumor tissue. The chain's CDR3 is CASSDYAGGGYGYTF. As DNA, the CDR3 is TGCGCCAGCAGTGACTACGCAGGGGGCGGCTATGGCTACACCTTC.